The clone carrying this T cell receptor (beta chain) was seen only once. V was clipped by 6 bases and J by 4 bases; unmatched bases: 5. The CDR3 totals 14 residues. Germline CDR1 is SEHNR and CDR2 is FQNEAQ (reference sequence). Individuals aged 18 to 89 years were recruited from approximately 22 US areas. Each participant's cohort was designated according to participant-reported clinical history. Per the original methods: Cell counts per sample came from amplifying reference gene primers. Sequenced by immunoSEQ multiplex PCR; TCRdb stores in-frame clones only, minus some. V and J calls and clone size are copied from that table; D and trimming were computed from the DNA. This table holds roughly 200,000 clones, 88% found once. These data originate in a study of blood T cell repertoires in COVID-19.

The sample was PBMCs or T cells enriched from blood (not recorded which). The receptor comes from a woman in her 30s who had recovered from COVID-19. The chain uses TRBV7-9 and TRBJ1-3, with 8 positions matching TRBD1. The CDR3 is CASSLRGQGNTIYF. The CDR3 DNA reads as TGTGCCAGCAGTCTCAGGGGGCAAGGAAACACCATATATTTT.